This T cell receptor beta chain was obtained from a study of early T cells in non-severe SARS-CoV-2 infection. This clonotype was seen ten or more times. Unique molecular identifiers were affixed to single, distinct cDNA molecules. MiXCR, applied by TCRdb to the 5' RACE reads, yields one record per CDR3 protein. The sample consists of about 34,000 distinct CDR3 sequences, roughly 6% of them appearing once. Unmatched junction bases numbered 11, after V lost 5 bases and J lost 2 bases. CDR1 LNHDA and CDR2 SQIVND come from the germline V gene (reference sequence). The CDR3 loop spans 17 amino acids. V gene TRBV19 combines with J gene TRBJ1-5; TRBD1 matches 8 bases. This TCR was recovered from an adult who was a healthcare worker with PCR-confirmed SARS-CoV-2 infection or an uninfected control (not recorded which). Input material: whole blood. Written as DNA, the CDR3 is TGTGCCAGTAGTCCGATCTCGGGACAGGTGGGCAATCAGCCCCAGCATTTT. It is translated as CASSPISGQVGNQPQHF.